A selection of T cell receptor beta chains follows, all from one sample in a study of blood T cells in healthy people across ages. TCRdb fed the 5' RACE reads into MiXCR, producing one record per CDR3 protein. Of about a million distinct CDR3 sequences in the sample, just over 50% were seen once. Input material: blood. Receptor source: a woman aged 55-75 years in good health. Each CDR3 is given with its conserved first and last residue. A D gene is named only where the DNA matches it firmly. Clone size appears in some rows only: once, few, many, or a class for an expanded clone.

abundance: -; v_gene: TRBV5-1; j_gene: TRBJ2-1; d_gene: -; CDR3nt: TGCGCCAGCAGGTTTGGACAGACTTTGAACAATGAGCAGTTCTTC; CDR3aa: CASRFGQTLNNEQFF
abundance: once; v_gene: TRBV27; j_gene: TRBJ2-3; d_gene: -; CDR3nt: TGTGCCAGCAAGGAGTGGCCCACAGATACGCAGTATTTT; CDR3aa: CASKEWPTDTQYF
abundance: -; v_gene: TRBV4-2; j_gene: TRBJ2-5; d_gene: TRBD2; CDR3nt: TGTGCCAGTACAGGCGGGGGGCTAGAGACCCAGTACTTC; CDR3aa: CASTGGGLETQYF
abundance: -; v_gene: TRBV3-1; j_gene: TRBJ2-6; d_gene: -; CDR3nt: TGTGCCAGCAGCCGGGCCAGCTCTGGGGCCAACGTCCCGACTTTC; CDR3aa: CASSRASSGANVPTF
abundance: -; v_gene: TRBV6-6; j_gene: TRBJ2-4; d_gene: TRBD1; CDR3nt: TGTGCCAGCAGCCACGGGACAGGGTGGGACAAAAACATTCAGTACTTC; CDR3aa: CASSHGTGWDKNIQYF
abundance: -; v_gene: TRBV7-2; j_gene: TRBJ2-1; d_gene: -; CDR3nt: TGTGCCAGCAGCTTAGCCCTCGGGGGTCGCAATGAGCAGTTCTTC; CDR3aa: CASSLALGGRNEQFF
abundance: -; v_gene: TRBV20-1; j_gene: TRBJ2-5; d_gene: TRBD1; CDR3nt: TGCAGTGCTAGAAAACCAGGGGGCGAAGAGACCCAGTACTTC; CDR3aa: CSARKPGGEETQYF
abundance: once; v_gene: TRBV3-1; j_gene: TRBJ2-3; d_gene: -; CDR3nt: TGTGCCAGCAGCCAAGATGGCAGGGACGTTAGCACAGATACGCAGTATTTT; CDR3aa: CASSQDGRDVSTDTQYF
abundance: few; v_gene: TRBV7-2; j_gene: TRBJ2-7; d_gene: TRBD2; CDR3nt: TGTGCCAGCAGCCCGTGGCCCGGGACTAGTAACGAGCAGTACTTC; CDR3aa: CASSPWPGTSNEQYF
abundance: many; v_gene: TRBV30; j_gene: TRBJ1-2; d_gene: TRBD1; CDR3nt: TGTGCCTGGAGCCTACAGGGGGGTGAAGGCTACACCTTC; CDR3aa: CAWSLQGGEGYTF
abundance: -; v_gene: TRBV9; j_gene: TRBJ2-2; d_gene: TRBD1; CDR3nt: TGTGCCAGCAGCGTAGATACAGGGGGAGTTTTTGGGACCGGGGAGCTGTTTTTT; CDR3aa: CASSVDTGGVFGTGELFF
abundance: -; v_gene: TRBV10-3; j_gene: TRBJ2-5; d_gene: TRBD1; CDR3nt: TGTGCCATCAGCGAGCCGGGACAGTACCAAGAGACCCAGTACTTC; CDR3aa: CAISEPGQYQETQYF
abundance: once; v_gene: TRBV20-1; j_gene: TRBJ2-7; d_gene: TRBD2; CDR3nt: TGCAGTGCTAGGTGGACTAGCGGGAGGGGGGAGCAGTACTTC; CDR3aa: CSARWTSGRGEQYF
abundance: -; v_gene: TRBV19; j_gene: TRBJ1-5; d_gene: -; CDR3nt: TGTGCCAGTAGTATAGGAGGCGGGAGCAATCAGCCCCAGCATTTT; CDR3aa: CASSIGGGSNQPQHF
abundance: few; v_gene: TRBV20-1; j_gene: TRBJ2-1; d_gene: -; CDR3nt: TGCAGTGCTAGAGATCGGGTGTATGAGCAGTTCTTC; CDR3aa: CSARDRVYEQFF
abundance: few; v_gene: TRBV6-2/TRBV6-3; j_gene: TRBJ1-1; d_gene: TRBD1; CDR3nt: TGTGCCAGCAGTACCTACAGGGGGTTCGTTGGAGCTTTCTTT; CDR3aa: CASSTYRGFVGAFF
abundance: few; v_gene: TRBV7-2; j_gene: TRBJ2-3; d_gene: -; CDR3nt: TGTGCCAGCCAAGGAACCACAGATACGCAGTATTTT; CDR3aa: CASQGTTDTQYF
abundance: -; v_gene: TRBV5-1; j_gene: TRBJ2-4; d_gene: -; CDR3nt: TGCGCCAGCGCAGAAGGGGGAGGGGAGCAGTACTTC; CDR3aa: CASAEGGGEQYF
abundance: -; v_gene: TRBV2; j_gene: TRBJ2-7; d_gene: -; CDR3nt: TGTGCCAGCAAGCAGGAATCCTACGAGCAGTACTTC; CDR3aa: CASKQESYEQYF
abundance: -; v_gene: TRBV15; j_gene: TRBJ2-1; d_gene: -; CDR3nt: TGTGCCACCGGCAAGAGACAGGACCAGCAGTTCTTC; CDR3aa: CATGKRQDQQFF
abundance: few; v_gene: TRBV7-2; j_gene: TRBJ1-5; d_gene: TRBD1; CDR3nt: TGTGCCAGCAGCACCCGACAGGGGGCGGGACAGCCCCAGCATTTT; CDR3aa: CASSTRQGAGQPQHF
abundance: -; v_gene: TRBV27; j_gene: TRBJ1-2; d_gene: -; CDR3nt: TGTGCCAGCAGTGTCCAGGGTATCGCTGGCTACACCTTC; CDR3aa: CASSVQGIAGYTF
abundance: once; v_gene: TRBV20-1; j_gene: TRBJ2-2; d_gene: -; CDR3nt: TGCAGTGCTAGAATCTCCGGGAGCACCGGGGAGCTGTTTTTT; CDR3aa: CSARISGSTGELFF
abundance: -; v_gene: TRBV18; j_gene: TRBJ1-2; d_gene: -; CDR3nt: TGTGCCAGCTCACCACGCGCAGGGAACTATGGCTACACCTTC; CDR3aa: CASSPRAGNYGYTF
abundance: -; v_gene: TRBV4-2; j_gene: TRBJ1-2; d_gene: -; CDR3nt: TGTGCCAGCAGCCAAGAACGGGACGATGGCTACACCTTC; CDR3aa: CASSQERDDGYTF
abundance: -; v_gene: TRBV20-1; j_gene: TRBJ2-1; d_gene: -; CDR3nt: TGCAGTGCTAGAGATAGCGTCCGAGTGGATGAGCAGTTCTTC; CDR3aa: CSARDSVRVDEQFF
abundance: -; v_gene: TRBV10-3; j_gene: TRBJ2-1; d_gene: TRBD2; CDR3nt: TGTGCCAGCAGTGCCCTAGCGGGAGTTTTGTACAATGAGCAGTTCTTC; CDR3aa: CASSALAGVLYNEQFF
abundance: -; v_gene: TRBV24-1; j_gene: TRBJ2-3; d_gene: TRBD2; CDR3nt: TGTGCCACCAGTACGTATAATAGCGGGAGCTCAACAGATACGCAGTATTTT; CDR3aa: CATSTYNSGSSTDTQYF
abundance: -; v_gene: TRBV5-1; j_gene: TRBJ2-7; d_gene: TRBD1; CDR3nt: TGCGCCAGCAGCGTTACTGGGACAGTCTACGAGCAGTACTTC; CDR3aa: CASSVTGTVYEQYF
abundance: -; v_gene: TRBV6-2/TRBV6-3; j_gene: TRBJ2-6; d_gene: -; CDR3nt: TGTGCCAGCAGTTACTCGGGCGGGGCCAACGTCCTGACTTTC; CDR3aa: CASSYSGGANVLTF
abundance: -; v_gene: TRBV29-1; j_gene: TRBJ2-1; d_gene: TRBD2; CDR3nt: TGCAGCGTTGAAAAACGGACTCGGGGAGGGTTGAATAATGAGCAGTTCTTC; CDR3aa: CSVEKRTRGGLNNEQFF
abundance: -; v_gene: TRBV4-2; j_gene: TRBJ2-3; d_gene: TRBD1; CDR3nt: TGTGCCAGCAGCCTTACCTCCGGGGACAGGGGTTACACAGATACGCAGTATTTT; CDR3aa: CASSLTSGDRGYTDTQYF
abundance: -; v_gene: TRBV20-1; j_gene: TRBJ2-1; d_gene: -; CDR3nt: TGCAGTGTAATGGTATCTGGACCCAATGAGCAGTTCTTC; CDR3aa: CSVMVSGPNEQFF
abundance: -; v_gene: TRBV27; j_gene: TRBJ2-5; d_gene: TRBD2; CDR3nt: TGTGCCAGCAGTTTATCGGGGACTAGCGGAGGGGGGACCCAGTACTTC; CDR3aa: CASSLSGTSGGGTQYF
abundance: few; v_gene: TRBV28; j_gene: TRBJ2-7; d_gene: TRBD1; CDR3nt: TGTGCCAGCAGCCCCCCGGGACAGGGGGCTAACTACGAGCAGTACTTC; CDR3aa: CASSPPGQGANYEQYF
abundance: -; v_gene: TRBV15; j_gene: TRBJ2-4; d_gene: -; CDR3nt: TGTGCCACCTTTCATATCAGAGAAAACATTCAGTACTTC; CDR3aa: CATFHIRENIQYF
abundance: -; v_gene: TRBV28; j_gene: TRBJ2-7; d_gene: -; CDR3nt: TGTGCCAGCAGTTATAACGAGCAGTACTTC; CDR3aa: CASSYNEQYF
abundance: -; v_gene: TRBV5-1; j_gene: TRBJ1-2; d_gene: -; CDR3nt: TGCGCCAGCAGCTTGGAACAGGGCCGGGGCTACACCTTC; CDR3aa: CASSLEQGRGYTF
abundance: -; v_gene: TRBV2; j_gene: TRBJ2-3; d_gene: TRBD2; CDR3nt: TGTGCCAGCAAAGGGACTAGCGTCCCCCTGGCGCAGTATTTT; CDR3aa: CASKGTSVPLAQYF
abundance: -; v_gene: TRBV5-1; j_gene: TRBJ2-7; d_gene: -; CDR3nt: TGTGCCAGCAGTTCAAGTGACTCCTACGAGCAGTACTTC; CDR3aa: CASSSSDSYEQYF
abundance: few; v_gene: TRBV3-1; j_gene: TRBJ2-1; d_gene: -; CDR3nt: TGTGCCAGCAGCCCGAGAACGCTGGGGGTGCGGTACAATGAGCAGTTCTTC; CDR3aa: CASSPRTLGVRYNEQFF
abundance: few; v_gene: TRBV20-1; j_gene: TRBJ2-7; d_gene: TRBD2; CDR3nt: TGCAGTGTAGGGGGAGCGGGAGTTGGCGAGCAGTACTTC; CDR3aa: CSVGGAGVGEQYF
abundance: -; v_gene: TRBV12-3/TRBV12-4; j_gene: TRBJ2-3; d_gene: TRBD1; CDR3nt: TGTGCCAGCCGCCCGGGACAGGGAGGATCGACGCAGTATTTT; CDR3aa: CASRPGQGGSTQYF
abundance: once; v_gene: TRBV15; j_gene: TRBJ2-5; d_gene: -; CDR3nt: TGTGCCACCAGCAGAGATCTCCCGAAGCGGTTAAAAGAGACCCAGTACTTC; CDR3aa: CATSRDLPKRLKETQYF
abundance: -; v_gene: TRBV4-1; j_gene: TRBJ2-1; d_gene: -; CDR3nt: TGCGCCAGCAGCCATACTAGGAATGAGCAGTTCTTC; CDR3aa: CASSHTRNEQFF
abundance: -; v_gene: TRBV20-1; j_gene: TRBJ2-4; d_gene: TRBD2; CDR3nt: TGCAGTGCTAGATCAACTAGCGGGAGATACATTCAGTACTTC; CDR3aa: CSARSTSGRYIQYF